Following are 14 T cell receptor beta chains from one sample sequenced in a study of shared clonotypes between healthy human individuals. Sequencing was performed with immunoSEQ multiplex PCR; in TCRdb, only in-frame clones are kept and a portion is missing. The table shows a few hundred thousand clones, with 50% to 80% occurring only once. The source material was memory CD4+ T cells sorted from blood. Subset specified: CD45RA-negative fraction. The receptors shown here come from a man aged 30 to 45 in good health.

The chain couples TRBV27 to TRBJ2-7; 13 bases fit TRBD2. The CDR3 runs to 16 residues. The germline gives CDR1 MNHEY, CDR2 SMNVEV (reference sequence). V shed 6 bases, J shed 5 bases, and the junction held 10 bases outside the gene matches. CDR3 sequence reads: CASRRLAGGVGDEQYF. The CDR3 region has the DNA TGTGCCAGCAGAAGACTAGCGGGAGGCGTAGGGGACGAGCAGTACTTC.

This clone was observed at least ten times. This chain connects TRBV10-3 to TRBJ2-2, with a possible D match to TRBD1 (6 bases). Between the trimmed V and J ends, which lost 0 bases and 1 base, there was a span of 9 bases. This CDR3 is 16 amino acids long. Germline CDR1 and CDR2: ENHRY and SYGVKD. The CDR3 DNA follows: TGTGCCATCAGTGAGTCGACGGGACAGAACACCGGGGAGCTGTTTTTT. This encodes CAISESTGQNTGELFF.

The CDR3 DNA reads TGTGCCAGCAGCCAAGGCGGGTCAGCGAGGGAGTACTTC. Its protein product is CASSQGGSAREYF. The J gene is TRBJ2-7, the V gene TRBV14; D might be TRBD2 (5 bases). The V and J ends lost 1 base and 11 bases respectively, with 15 bases between them. The germline gives CDR1 SGHDN, CDR2 FVKESK. The CDR3 has 13 residues.

This chain uses TRBV5-1 with TRBJ2-3; 12 nucleotides match TRBD2. Germline V gives CDR1 SGHRS, CDR2 YFSETQ. Trimming removed 6 bases from V and 5 bases from J; junction bases left unmatched: 13. There are 17 residues in the CDR3. The DNA of the CDR3 is TGCGCCAGCAACCTGCAACTACCTAGCGGGAGGGGAGATACGCAGTATTTT. This codes for CASNLQLPSGRGDTQYF.

The table lists this clone with a few counts. CDR3 coding DNA: TGTGCCAGCAGGTCAGGTCAGCCCCAGCATTTT. Encoded protein: CASRSGQPQHF. This chain links TRBV2 with TRBJ1-5; D call uncertain. Trimming cost V 6 bases and J 6 bases, with 6 bases left between them. This CDR3 is built from 11 residues. Germline V gene data show CDR1 as SNHLY and CDR2 as FYNNEI.

J is TRBJ2-3 and V is TRBV14, with 7 bases aligning to TRBD2. Unmatched junction bases numbered 11, after V lost 4 bases and J lost 7 bases. The CDR3 consists of 15 residues. Germline CDR1 reads SGHDN; CDR2 reads FVKESK. CDR3: CASSRLAGDLYTQYF. The CDR3 DNA is TGTGCCAGCAGCCGCCTGGCGGGAGACTTGTATACGCAGTATTTT.

This clone showed up just a few times. This chain uses TRBV11-3 with TRBJ2-1; TRBD2 matches at 7 bases. This CDR3 region has 16 residues. J was trimmed by 2 bases and V by 7 bases; bases with no gene match: 11. Germline V CDR1 and CDR2: SGHNT, YENEEA. The CDR3 reads CASTSSQRDPYNEQFF. The CDR3 DNA reads TGTGCCAGCACGTCTTCCCAGCGGGATCCCTACAATGAGCAGTTCTTC. Combining the CDR3 with reference TRBV11-3 and TRBJ2-1 gives the whole variable domain EAGVVQSPRYKIIEKKQPVAFWCNPISGHNTLYWYLQNLGQGPELLIRYENEEAVDDSQLPKDRFSAERLKGVDSTLKIQPAELGDSAVYLCASTSSQRDPYNEQFFGPGTRLTVL.

The rearrangement uses TRBV6-1 and TRBJ1-5; no definite D call. The CDR3 contains 17 residues. The V gene's germline CDR1 is MNHNS and CDR2 SASEGT. Trimming left V 1 base short and J 0 bases short, with 13 bases between. The CDR3 loop reads CASSEDVGPYSNQPQHF. Here the CDR3 DNA reads TGTGCCAGCAGTGAAGACGTTGGACCATATAGCAATCAGCCCCAGCATTTT.

The chain has TRBV28 and TRBJ2-7; 10 nucleotides align to TRBD1. Germline values: CDR1 MDHEN, CDR2 SYDVKM. The V and J ends lost 4 bases and 3 bases, in that order; junction bases with no gene match: 15. The CDR3 has 18 residues. The CDR3 loop reads CASSYWVLGQGGHYEQYF. The CDR3, as DNA: TGTGCCAGCAGTTACTGGGTTCTCGGACAGGGGGGCCACTACGAGCAGTACTTC.

V usage is TRBV5-4 and J usage is TRBJ1-4, with 7 bases identical to TRBD1. CDR3 size: 15 residues. V lost 0 bases, J lost 8 bases, and 7 bases stayed unmatched. Germline CDR1 SGHNT, CDR2 YYREEE (reference sequence). The CDR3 protein is CASSLDEGAGEKLFF. CDR3 coding DNA: TGTGCCAGCAGCTTGGACGAGGGGGCAGGGGAAAAACTGTTTTTT.

The V and J genes are TRBV5-1 and TRBJ2-7; TRBD1 aligns across 11 bases. The CDR3 is made up of 16 amino acids. Germline CDR1 is SGHRS and CDR2 is YFSETQ. Trimming cost V 0 bases and J 6 bases; bases outside gene matches: 8. The CDR3 reads CASSLGPGQGGAEQYF. The CDR3 nucleotides read TGCGCCAGCAGCTTGGGCCCGGGACAGGGGGGTGCCGAGCAGTACTTC.

With regard to this clone: This same CDR3 is encoded by further DNA sequences in the sample. The J gene is TRBJ2-3, the V gene TRBV5-1; 8 bases fit TRBD1. The germline V gene encodes CDR1 SGHRS and CDR2 YFSETQ. This CDR3 spans 14 amino acids. The junction had 6 bases not matched to a gene; V was cut back by 3 bases and J by 6 bases. The CDR3 coding sequence is TGCGCCAGCAGCTCTGGACAGGGTCCGGATACGCAGTATTTT. Translated, it gives CASSSGQGPDTQYF.

The rearrangement joins TRBV25-1 to TRBJ2-1, with 9 bases aligning to TRBD2. This CDR3 has 15 amino acids. The germline V gene has CDR1 MGHDK and CDR2 SYGVNS. Trimming took 5 bases from V and 4 from J; bases not matched to a gene: 6. DNA of the CDR3: TGTGCCAGCAGTAAGGGACTAGCTTCGTACAATGAGCAGTTCTTC. Protein: CASSKGLASYNEQFF.

The chain couples TRBV27 to TRBJ2-1; 7 bases fit TRBD1. This CDR3 contains 15 residues. In germline, CDR1 is MNHEY, CDR2 SMNVEV (reference sequence). J gave up 1 base and V 2 bases, and 2 bases lay outside the gene matches. CDR3: CASSLKGQSYNEQFF. CDR3 DNA: TGTGCCAGCAGTTTAAAGGGACAGTCCTACAATGAGCAGTTCTTC.